This T cell receptor (beta chain) is drawn from a study of shared clonotypes between healthy human individuals. The CDR3 runs 14 residues. In germline, CDR1 is MNHNY, CDR2 SVGAGI (reference sequence). Trimming took 4 bases from V and 4 from J; bases not matched to a gene: 4. Turning to this clone: Its antigen is as yet unknown.

Some clones are missing from TCRdb's copy, which holds only in-frame ones; the method was immunoSEQ multiplex PCR. The data contain about 2 million clones, 85% to 95% of them seen just once; the ten biggest clones take up roughly 0.13%. Findings and caveats of the study: Sharing across several donors was seen in about 5% of naive CD4 clonotypes.

This chain joins TRBV6-6 and TRBJ1-1; TRBD1 matches at 9 bases. Sequencing was carried out using naive CD4+ T cells sorted from blood. Subset specified: CD45RA+ positively selected. The TCR was taken from a man aged 18-30 years in good health. The CDR3 DNA reads TGTGCCAGCAGTTGGACAGGGGTGGGCACTGAAGCTTTCTTT. This encodes CASSWTGVGTEAFF.